A single sample is the source of the 27 T cell receptor beta chains below, sequenced in a study of T cells in Graves' hyperthyroidism and ophthalmopathy. Researchers took RNA transcripts and amplified the TCR beta CDR3 regions from them. Carried out on the TCR CDR3, a first-round RT-PCR used the HTBI primer set. TCRdb reprocessed the multiplex PCR reads with MiXCR, giving one entry per CDR3 protein. The sample holds about 600,000 distinct CDR3 sequences, about 16% seen once. The sample was blood. Every receptor here comes from a woman in her thirties or forties with Graves' ophthalmopathy.

A note on this clonotype: A much bigger clone sits one base away, suggesting this may be a read error. Because it lacks the conserved phenylalanine or tryptophan at the end, this CDR3 is likely a read error. The V gene is TRBV2, the J gene TRBJ1-5, with D perhaps TRBD1 (6 bases). V was shortened by 0 bases and J by 4 bases, with 10 bases between the two germline ends. Germline V gives CDR1 SNHLY, CDR2 FYNNEI. The CDR3 sequence is 15 residues long. The chain's CDR3 is CASSEAIQGNQPQHL. The CDR3 bases are TGTGCCAGCAGTGAAGCCATACAGGGAAATCAGCCCCAGCATTTG.

This clonotype has more than one count but fewer than ten. This chain links TRBV2 with TRBJ1-6, with D uncertain. Germline assignment: CDR1 SNHLY and CDR2 FYNNEI. Trimming stripped 8 bases from V and 8 bases from J, with 16 bases between. There are 14 residues in the CDR3. CDR3 nucleotide sequence: TGTGCCAGCCTGTACTCAGGTGGAGATTCACCCCTCCACTTT. Its protein product is CASLYSGGDSPLHF.

This clonotype was recorded many times. The V gene is TRBV30, the J gene TRBJ1-4; 8 bases line up with TRBD1. Trimming at V came to 2 bases and at J to 8 bases, leaving 10 bases not matched to a gene. The V gene's germline CDR1 is GTSNPN and CDR2 SVGIG (reference sequence). The CDR3 covers 15 residues. The CDR3 protein is CAWSRGQGVREKLFF. The DNA of the CDR3 is TGTGCCTGGAGTAGAGGACAGGGAGTAAGAGAAAAACTGTTTTTT.

The V gene is TRBV5-1, the J gene TRBJ1-2; no clear D. Trimming took 0 bases from V and 7 from J, leaving 10 bases between them. CDR3 length equals 13 residues. Germline loops: CDR1 SGHRS, CDR2 YFSETQ. The CDR3 spells CASSLVFRGGYTF. The CDR3 nucleotides read TGCGCCAGCAGCTTGGTTTTTCGTGGTGGCTACACCTTC.

This clonotype was seen many times. The V and J genes are TRBV7-2 and TRBJ2-1; 8 bases line up with TRBD2. CDR1 and CDR2 (germline): SGHTA, FQGNSA. The CDR3 is 16 amino acids. J lost 6 bases, V lost 5 bases, and 12 bases had no gene match. CDR3 sequence reads: CASSPPGLEAANEQFF. The CDR3 DNA reads as TGTGCCAGCAGCCCCCCGGGACTAGAAGCCGCCAATGAGCAGTTCTTC. Together with reference TRBV7-2 and TRBJ2-1, the CDR3 gives the full variable domain: GAGVSQSPSNKVTEKGKDVELRCDPISGHTALYWYRQSLGQGLEFLIYFQGNSAPDKSGLPSDRFSAERTGGSVSTLTIQRTQQEDSAVYLCASSPPGLEAANEQFFGPGTRLTVL.

The table lists this clonotype with many counts. The V and J genes are TRBV30 and TRBJ1-6; D is undetermined. This CDR3 comprises 11 residues. Germline loops: CDR1 GTSNPN, CDR2 SVGIG (reference sequence). V was clipped by 5 bases and J by 7 bases, with 6 bases between them. CDR3 region: CAWSENSPLHF. DNA for the CDR3: TGTGCCTGGTCAGAGAATTCACCCCTCCACTTT.

V is TRBV10-2 and J is TRBJ1-1; 10 positions agree with TRBD1. This CDR3 contains 12 residues. Trimming at V came to 8 bases and at J to 4 bases, leaving 1 base not matched to a gene. Germline values: CDR1 WSHSY, CDR2 SAAADI. CDR3 sequence (DNA): TGCGCCAGCGGGACAGGGGCCACTGAAGCTTTCTTT. The encoded protein is CASGTGATEAFF.

This clonotype appeared a few times. This rearrangement joins TRBV9 to TRBJ2-5, with D unclear. V was cut by 2 bases and J by 5 bases, with 10 bases left in between. In germline, CDR1 is SGDLS, CDR2 YYNGEE. This CDR3 has 13 residues. The CDR3 DNA reads as TGTGCCAGCAGCGTTATCCCTGGGGAGACCCAGTACTTC. It yields the protein CASSVIPGETQYF.

V and J are TRBV27 and TRBJ2-1, with D uncertain. Looked up from germline, CDR1 is MNHEY and CDR2 is SMNVEV (reference sequence). The CDR3 sequence is 16 residues long. Between the trimmed V and J ends, which lost 3 bases and 0 bases, there was a span of 12 bases. The CDR3 sequence is CASSLNPLSSYNEQFF. The DNA for the CDR3 is TGTGCCAGCAGTTTGAATCCCCTAAGCTCCTACAATGAGCAGTTCTTC.

This clonotype was recorded at least ten times. The chain links TRBV30 to TRBJ1-5; D gene ambiguous. V lost 2 bases to trimming and J lost 4 bases, with 9 bases between them. This CDR3 spans 13 amino acids. Germline lookup yields CDR1 GTSNPN and CDR2 SVGIG (reference sequence). The CDR3 reads CAWSPGGNQPQHF. DNA for the CDR3: TGTGCCTGGAGTCCCGGAGGTAATCAGCCCCAGCATTTT.

This clonotype appeared many times. The chain is built from TRBV11-2 and TRBJ1-2; tentative D call: TRBD1 (6 bases). V lost 6 bases, J lost 4 bases, and 15 bases lay in between. From germline, CDR1 is SGHAT and CDR2 FQNNGV. The CDR3 extends over 14 amino acids. In nucleotides, the CDR3 is TGTGCCAGCAGAGAGCCAGGGGTTAGCTATGGCTACACCTTC. This sequence encodes CASREPGVSYGYTF.

This clonotype was seen a single time. V is TRBV5-1 and J is TRBJ1-6; maybe TRBD1 (5 bases). From germline, CDR1 is SGHRS and CDR2 YFSETQ. The CDR3 sequence is 15 residues long. V lost 0 bases, J lost 10 bases, and 14 bases lay in between. CDR3 in amino acids: CASSLAGQGRSPLHF. The CDR3 DNA follows: TGCGCCAGCAGCTTGGCCGGGCAGGGAAGGTCACCCCTCCACTTT.

At least ten counts were recorded for this clonotype. The chain links TRBV11-2 to TRBJ2-1; 7 bases are shared with TRBD2. V lost 0 bases, J lost 5 bases, and 7 bases stayed unmatched. The CDR3 runs 16 residues. In germline, CDR1 is SGHAT, CDR2 FQNNGV. CDR3 amino acids: CASSLEVWTRDNEQFF. Here the CDR3 DNA reads TGTGCCAGCAGCTTAGAGGTCTGGACTAGGGACAATGAGCAGTTCTTC.

This clonotype was detected only a few times. This chain uses TRBV6-1 with TRBJ2-3; a weak D match, TRBD2 (5 bases). This CDR3 region has 13 residues. Trimming shortened V by 11 bases and J by 2 bases, and 14 bases separated the two germline ends. Germline-derived CDR1 and CDR2 are MNHNS and SASEGT. This CDR3 reads CASTDFNTDTQYF. The CDR3 DNA sequence: TGTGCCTCCACGGACTTCAACACAGATACGCAGTATTTT.

This clonotype was counted at least ten times. This rearrangement joins TRBV11-3 to TRBJ2-2; D could derive from TRBD1 or TRBD2 (7 bases each). This CDR3 is 15 amino acids long. V was cut by 5 bases and J by 6 bases, with 16 bases left in between. Germline V gives CDR1 SGHNT, CDR2 YENEEA. Written as DNA, the CDR3 is TGTGCCAGCAGCGGCGCGGCAGGGGGGGCCGGGGAGCTGTTTTTT. It specifies CASSGAAGGAGELFF.

This clonotype turned up a few times. V usage is TRBV24-1 and J usage is TRBJ2-3, with D possibly matching TRBD1 (5 bases). The CDR3 contains 14 residues. V gave up 6 bases and J gave up 7 bases, with 16 bases separating them. The germline V gene has CDR1 KGHDR and CDR2 SFDVKD. DNA for the CDR3: TGTGCCACCAGTCCCGGGCAGGGAACACATACGCAGTATTTT. Amino acids: CATSPGQGTHTQYF.

In regard to this clonotype: This may be a read error, as it is one base from a much larger clone. This chain links TRBV6-9 with TRBJ2-7, with D tentatively TRBD2 (6 bases). The CDR3 consists of 14 residues. Germline assignment: CDR1 MNHGY and CDR2 SVAAGI. The DNA for the CDR3 is TGTGTCAGCAGTTACGGGCGGAGGGGTTACGAGCAGTACTTC. Its protein is CVSSYGRRGYEQYF.

Many counts were recorded for this clonotype. J is TRBJ2-1 and V is TRBV3-1, with 9 bases lining up with TRBD2. There are 13 residues in the CDR3. Trimming at V came to 6 bases and at J to 7 bases, leaving 4 bases not matched to a gene. Germline CDR1 reads LGHDT; CDR2 reads YNNKEL (reference sequence). CDR3: CASRSSGTNEQFF. As DNA, the CDR3 is TGTGCCAGCAGGTCTAGCGGGACAAATGAGCAGTTCTTC.

This clonotype was picked up many times. CDR3 amino acids: CASSQAWVEYNEQFF. In DNA form, the CDR3 reads TGCGCCAGCAGCCAGGCATGGGTAGAGTACAATGAGCAGTTCTTC. The chain links TRBV5-1 to TRBJ2-1, with D unclear. V was clipped by 4 bases and J by 4 bases, with 15 bases between them. The CDR3 runs 15 residues. CDR1 and CDR2 from the germline V gene are SGHRS and YFSETQ.

This clonotype is a singleton in its sample. The V call is TRBV9, the J call TRBJ2-5; 8 positions agree with TRBD2. The V segment lost 0 bases and the J segment 2 bases; nucleotides outside the gene matches: 3. This CDR3 region has 15 residues. Germline CDR1 and CDR2: SGDLS and YYNGEE. CDR3: CASSVDGGEQETQYF. The DNA for the CDR3 is TGTGCCAGCAGCGTAGACGGGGGGGAACAAGAGACCCAGTACTTC.

The rearrangement joins TRBV20-1 to TRBJ1-5; D gene unclear. CDR1 is DFQATT, CDR2 SNEGSKA, per germline (reference sequence). V was cut by 6 bases and J by 5 bases, with 20 bases left in between. The CDR3 is 15 residues long. The CDR3, as DNA: TGCAGTGCAGAAGTTGACGGAAGGATTGATCAGCCCCAGCATTTT. This sequence encodes CSAEVDGRIDQPQHF.

The chain combines TRBV27 with TRBJ2-1; D may be TRBD2 (6 bases). Deletions cut 1 base from V and 4 bases from J, with 11 bases between. Looked up from germline, CDR1 is MNHEY and CDR2 is SMNVEV (reference sequence). This CDR3 spans 15 amino acids. The CDR3 nucleotides read TGTGCCAGCAGTTTATATTCCGGACTATACAATGAGCAGTTCTTC. Residues: CASSLYSGLYNEQFF.

This clonotype was recorded a few times. This sequence joins TRBV2 and TRBJ2-1; the match to TRBD2 covers 11 bases. The CDR3 sequence is 14 residues long. Germline values: CDR1 SNHLY, CDR2 FYNNEI. The V gene end was trimmed by 2 bases and the J gene end by 10 bases; junction bases not matched to a gene: 4. This CDR3 is CASSETSGSGEQFF. The CDR3 DNA is TGTGCCAGCAGTGAAACTAGCGGGAGTGGGGAGCAGTTCTTC.

About this clonotype: A much larger clone lies one base from this, so it may be a read error. The rearrangement uses TRBV20-1 and TRBJ2-1, with a weak D call TRBD2 (5 bases). CDR1 and CDR2 (germline): DFQATT, SNEGSKA (reference sequence). The CDR3 loop spans 15 amino acids. The V and J ends lost 0 bases and 6 bases respectively, with 15 bases between them. The CDR3 sequence: CSARDHLVGANEQFF. The DNA for the CDR3 is TGCAGTGCTAGAGATCATCTAGTGGGAGCCAATGAGCAGTTCTTC.

This clonotype was counted a few times. The chain joins TRBV7-2 to TRBJ2-1; TRBD2 matches at 9 bases. The CDR3 loop spans 19 amino acids. Germline V gene lookup returns CDR1 SGHTA and CDR2 FQGNSA. The V gene end was trimmed by 5 bases and the J gene end by 5 bases; junction bases not matched to a gene: 19. The CDR3 spells CASSARQSLTSGTHNEQFF. DNA for the CDR3: TGTGCCAGCAGCGCCCGGCAGTCCTTGACTAGCGGCACCCACAATGAGCAGTTCTTC.

This clonotype was picked up many times. V usage is TRBV11-2 and J usage is TRBJ2-7; 7 bases align to TRBD1. The CDR3 extends over 15 amino acids. The germline V gene encodes CDR1 SGHAT and CDR2 FQNNGV. Trimming at V came to 5 bases and at J to 2 bases, leaving 9 bases not matched to a gene. The DNA for the CDR3 is TGTGCCAGCAGCATTACAGGGGATTCGGCCTACGAGCAGTACTTC. This encodes CASSITGDSAYEQYF.

This clonotype was seen many times. The chain joins TRBV12-3 or TRBV12-4 to TRBJ2-5, with TRBD2 as a possible D gene (6 bases). The V end lost 6 bases, the J end lost 2 bases, and 10 bases lay between the germline ends. CDR3 length: 13 amino acids. The CDR3 here is CASSYGGQETQYF. DNA of the CDR3: TGTGCCAGCAGCTACGGGGGTCAAGAGACCCAGTACTTC.